One sample yielded the 22 T cell receptor beta chains listed below, sequenced in a study of Graves' ophthalmopathy and Graves' hyperthyroidism. The authors amplified TCR beta CDR3 regions from RNA transcripts. The library came from an HTBI-primed first-round RT-PCR and a second-round multiplex PCR. TCRdb processed the multiplex PCR reads anew with MiXCR; each CDR3 protein has one entry. The profile shows roughly 700,000 distinct CDR3 sequences, roughly two fifths of them singletons. Sequencing used peripheral blood. Receptors originate from an adult man with Graves' ophthalmopathy.

The chain employs TRBV7-9 and TRBJ2-7; 11 positions agree with TRBD2. J lost 3 bases, V lost 5 bases, and 9 bases had no gene match. Germline assignment: CDR1 SEHNR and CDR2 FQNEAQ (reference sequence). The CDR3 is 16 amino acids. The CDR3 protein is CASSQDATSGNYEQYF. The CDR3 DNA reads as TGTGCCAGCAGCCAAGATGCGACTAGCGGGAACTACGAGCAGTACTTC.

This clonotype was seen only a few times. The DNA of the CDR3 is TGTGCCAGTAGTATGGGCGACAGGCTAAATGAAAAACTGTTTTTT. Its translation: CASSMGDRLNEKLFF. V and J are TRBV19 and TRBJ1-4; D might be TRBD1 (6 bases). The CDR3 is 15 residues long. Germline CDR1 and CDR2: LNHDA and SQIVND (reference sequence). Trimming took off 3 bases at V and 5 bases at J, with 13 bases between the two ends.

This clonotype has a handful of counts. The chain joins TRBV5-5 to TRBJ1-2; D gene uncertain. The CDR3 loop spans 14 amino acids. Germline-derived CDR1 and CDR2 are SGHKS and YYEKEE (reference sequence). Deletions cut 0 bases from V and 2 bases from J, with 8 bases between. The DNA of the CDR3 is TGTGCCAGCAGCTTGGGGGGAATGAACTATGGCTACACCTTC. Protein product: CASSLGGMNYGYTF.

This clonotype was detected only a few times. V gene TRBV7-9 combines with J gene TRBJ1-3; D is unresolved. Germline CDR1 reads SEHNR; CDR2 reads FQNEAQ (reference sequence). Trimming removed 1 base at V and 0 bases at J, with 10 bases between. The CDR3 consists of 16 residues. The DNA for the CDR3 is TGTGCCAGCAGCTTAGACAGTTTACTCTCTGGAAACACCATATATTTT. Translation gives CASSLDSLLSGNTIYF. Filled out from reference TRBV7-9 and TRBJ1-3, the complete variable domain reads DTGVSQNPRHKITKRGQNVTFRCDPISEHNRLYWYRQTLGQGPEFLTYFQNEAQLEKSRLLSDRFSAERPKGSFSTLEIQRTEQGDSAMYLCASSLDSLLSGNTIYFGEGSWLTVV.

The CDR3 reads CASSFIRESPEQYF. The CDR3 DNA reads TGTGCCAGCAGCTTCATTCGGGAGAGTCCCGAGCAGTACTTC. This chain links TRBV7-9 with TRBJ2-7; weak D call: TRBD2 (6 bases). The CDR3 is 14 residues long. V lost 3 bases and J lost 6, with 15 bases in between. Germline V gives CDR1 SEHNR, CDR2 FQNEAQ (reference sequence). Full variable domain (missing parts from reference TRBV7-9 and TRBJ2-7): DTGVSQNPRHKITKRGQNVTFRCDPISEHNRLYWYRQTLGQGPEFLTYFQNEAQLEKSRLLSDRFSAERPKGSFSTLEIQRTEQGDSAMYLCASSFIRESPEQYFGPGTRLTVT.

This clonotype was counted many times. This chain connects TRBV29-1 to TRBJ1-2, with TRBD1 as a possible D gene (5 bases). The CDR3 consists of 12 residues. Germline V gene lookup returns CDR1 SQVTM and CDR2 ANQGSEA. V dropped 3 bases and J dropped 7 bases, with 12 bases sitting between them. The CDR3 loop is CSVDLGAGGYTF. The DNA for the CDR3 is TGCAGCGTTGACTTAGGGGCGGGTGGCTACACCTTC.

This chain connects TRBV29-1 to TRBJ1-2; possible D gene TRBD1, 6 bases. The CDR3 length is 13 residues. V shed 8 bases and J shed 6 bases, with 19 bases lying between them. CDR1 and CDR2 from the germline V gene are SQVTM and ANQGSEA. The CDR3 DNA follows: TGCAGCTTGGGGGACAATTTTCAAAATGGCTACACCTTC. The encoded protein is CSLGDNFQNGYTF.

This clonotype was observed many times. The chain links TRBV29-1 to TRBJ1-2; possible D gene TRBD1, 6 bases. Looked up from germline, CDR1 is SQVTM and CDR2 is ANQGSEA. The CDR3 spans 13 residues. V was trimmed by 6 bases and J by 6 bases, leaving 17 bases between them. The CDR3 DNA is TGCAGCGTATGGGGTAGGGACAAAAATGGCTACACCTTC. Translation gives CSVWGRDKNGYTF.

There are many counts of this clonotype. This chain uses TRBV12-3 or TRBV12-4 with TRBJ2-5; D call uncertain. This CDR3 has 13 residues. Trimming pared 5 bases from V and 0 bases from J, leaving 7 bases between. CDR3 coding DNA: TGTGCCAGCAGTCCTACATACCAAGAGACCCAGTACTTC. Protein sequence: CASSPTYQETQYF.

The J gene is TRBJ2-3, the V gene TRBV29-1; D gene ambiguous. Germline V gene lookup returns CDR1 SQVTM and CDR2 ANQGSEA. The CDR3 is made up of 13 amino acids. The V end lost 7 bases, the J end lost 6 bases, and 17 bases lay between the germline ends. The chain's CDR3 is CSAQMGIEDTQYF. The CDR3 DNA sequence: TGCAGCGCCCAAATGGGGATTGAGGATACGCAGTATTTT.

This clonotype came up many times. The genes are TRBV29-1 and TRBJ2-7; no firm D call. This CDR3 is built from 13 residues. Trimming left V 4 bases short and J 4 bases short, with 14 bases between. CDR1 is SQVTM, CDR2 ANQGSEA, per germline. DNA of the CDR3: TGCAGCGTTGCGCGATCCGTCCGATACGAGCAGTACTTC. Its translation: CSVARSVRYEQYF.

This rearrangement joins TRBV20-1 to TRBJ2-5; D not resolved. The CDR3 runs 13 residues. Germline V gene lookup returns CDR1 DFQATT and CDR2 SNEGSKA (reference sequence). V was shortened by 1 base and J by 2 bases, with 8 bases between the two germline ends. DNA for the CDR3: TGCAGTGCTAGAGCCCCAGGACAAGAGACCCAGTACTTC. It codes for CSARAPGQETQYF.

About this clonotype: A read error may be the cause here, since a much bigger clone is one base away. The chain is built from TRBV20-1 and TRBJ1-6; 8 bases line up with TRBD1. With V trimmed by 6 bases and J by 17 bases, 15 bases remained unmatched. This CDR3 spans 13 amino acids. Germline values: CDR1 DFQATT, CDR2 SNEGSKA (reference sequence). CDR3 residues: CSALPVTGDPFHF. DNA of the CDR3: TGCAGTGCCCTACCGGTGACAGGGGACCCCTTCCACTTT.

J is TRBJ1-2 and V is TRBV7-9; D might be TRBD1 (6 bases). Looked up from germline, CDR1 is SEHNR and CDR2 is FQNEAQ (reference sequence). The CDR3 covers 13 residues. The ends were cut back, 7 bases at V and 8 bases at J, with 17 bases in the middle. The CDR3 region has the DNA TGTGCCAGCACCCCGAACGGGGGCCGGGGCTACACCTTC. Its protein product is CASTPNGGRGYTF.

In its sample, this clonotype was seen many times. V usage is TRBV7-6 and J usage is TRBJ2-5; D is ambiguous. The length of the CDR3 is 13 residues. The V gene's germline CDR1 is SGHVS and CDR2 FNYEAQ. Trimming left V 7 bases short and J 2 bases short, with 11 bases between. CDR3 sequence: CASTSPAQETQYF. The CDR3 DNA reads as TGTGCCAGCACTTCACCGGCGCAAGAGACCCAGTACTTC.

There are a few counts of this clonotype. This chain links TRBV14 with TRBJ1-2; D is unclear. This CDR3 is 15 amino acids long. Germline CDR1 is SGHDN and CDR2 is FVKESK. Trimming left V 0 bases short and J 3 bases short, with 11 bases between. The CDR3 region has the DNA TGTGCCAGCAGCCAAGACCCCGACGGCGACTATGGCTACACCTTC. The encoded protein is CASSQDPDGDYGYTF.

As to this clonotype: One end of the junction does not line up with germline, which may come from a read error. The V gene is TRBV9, the J gene TRBJ1-6; D is unclear. CDR3 size: 14 residues. Germline CDR1 and CDR2: SGDLS and YYNGEE. Written as DNA, the CDR3 is TGTGCCAGCAGCGTAGGCCAGAACAATTCACCCCCCCACTTT. As protein: CASSVGQNNSPPHF.

Regarding this clonotype: A junction end diverges from the germline sequence, so it may reflect a read error. The chain uses TRBV2 and TRBJ2-6; 9 bases match TRBD1. Germline loops: CDR1 SNHLY, CDR2 FYNNEI. This CDR3 spans 17 amino acids. Written as DNA, the CDR3 is TGTGCCAGCAGCGAAGGGACAGGGTCCTCTGAGGCCAACGTCCTGACTTTC. It specifies CASSEGTGSSEANVLTF.

This clonotype was picked up many times. This chain connects TRBV2 to TRBJ1-1; D is perhaps TRBD1 (5 bases). This CDR3 has 11 amino acids. Germline CDR1 reads SNHLY; CDR2 reads FYNNEI. Trimming stripped 9 bases from V and 2 bases from J, with 7 bases between. CDR3: CARGGNTEAFF. DNA for the CDR3: TGTGCCAGGGGGGGAAACACTGAAGCTTTCTTT.

This chain connects TRBV25-1 to TRBJ1-1, with a possible D match to TRBD1 (5 bases). The CDR3 sequence is 16 residues long. From germline, CDR1 is MGHDK and CDR2 SYGVNS. V lost 5 bases, J lost 5 bases, and 21 bases lay in between. The CDR3 loop reads CASSPLSGGPGTEAFF. CDR3 in DNA: TGTGCCAGCAGTCCCCTTTCGGGGGGTCCGGGTACTGAAGCTTTCTTT.

The gene calls are TRBV7-9 and TRBJ1-3, with 7 bases lining up with TRBD1. CDR1 and CDR2 (germline): SEHNR, FQNEAQ (reference sequence). Trimming took 4 bases from V and 13 from J; bases not matched to a gene: 7. The CDR3 spans 12 residues. The CDR3 here is CASSSYRGTIYF. Written as DNA, the CDR3 is TGTGCCAGCAGCTCATACAGGGGCACTATATATTTT.

This chain links TRBV10-3 with TRBJ1-3; 7 bases align to TRBD1. Germline lookup yields CDR1 ENHRY and CDR2 SYGVKD. With V trimmed by 8 bases and J by 0 bases, 10 bases remained unmatched. This CDR3 is 16 amino acids long. The CDR3 DNA follows: TGTGCCATCGGATTACAGGGGACCTACTCTGGAAACACCATATATTTT. This gives the protein CAIGLQGTYSGNTIYF.